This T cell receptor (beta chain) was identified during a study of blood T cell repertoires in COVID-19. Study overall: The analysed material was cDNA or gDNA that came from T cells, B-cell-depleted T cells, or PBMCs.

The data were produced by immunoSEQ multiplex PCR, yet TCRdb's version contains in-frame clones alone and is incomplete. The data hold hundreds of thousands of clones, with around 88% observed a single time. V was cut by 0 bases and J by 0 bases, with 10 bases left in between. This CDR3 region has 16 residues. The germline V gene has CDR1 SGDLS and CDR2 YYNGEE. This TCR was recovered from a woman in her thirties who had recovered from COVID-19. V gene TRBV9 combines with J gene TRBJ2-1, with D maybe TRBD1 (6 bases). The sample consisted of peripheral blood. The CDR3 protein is CASSVVVGASYNEQFF. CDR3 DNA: TGTGCCAGCAGCGTAGTGGTGGGGGCCTCCTACAATGAGCAGTTCTTC.